This T cell receptor (beta chain) appears in the sequencing data of a study of blood T cells in healthy people across ages. General study points: There were more naive CD4+ cells and higher diversity in long-lived donors than in aged donors.

Primers used in a second PCR of roughly 6 to 12 cycles were a sample-barcoded 5' primer and a J-beta primer mix. TCRdb re-derived calls from the 5' RACE reads in MiXCR, one entry per CDR3 protein. Counted here are hundreds of thousands of distinct CDR3 sequences, under 30% occurring once; the ten biggest clones make up about 15%. Aged roughly 6 to 90, donors were systemically healthy Caucasians from Russia. Points on this clonotype: Its target is not known.

Germline values: CDR1 DFQATT, CDR2 SNEGSKA (reference sequence). The CDR3 covers 15 residues. V shed 1 base and J 2 bases; nucleotides not matched to a gene: 6. The chain joins TRBV20-1 to TRBJ2-3, with TRBD2 identical over 7 bases. This clonotype was sampled from a woman of 80 years or more in good health. Sequenced material: blood. CDR3 DNA sequence: TGCAGTGCTAGAGCGACTAGCTTGGTCACAGATACGCAGTATTTT. Protein product: CSARATSLVTDTQYF.